Below, 8 T cell receptor beta chains from the same sample are listed, as sequenced in a study of blood T cell repertoires in COVID-19. Assay: immunoSEQ multiplex PCR; the TCRdb copy retains only in-frame clones and omits some. This sample carries about 210,000 clones, roughly 87% of them seen once, and the ten largest clones take approximately 10%. Sequences were obtained from PBMCs or T cells enriched from blood (not recorded which). The receptors stem from a man in his late teens or twenties with acute COVID-19.

The chain employs TRBV11-3 and TRBJ2-7; perhaps TRBD1 as D (6 bases). The germline V gene has CDR1 SGHNT and CDR2 YENEEA. The V end lost 1 base, the J end lost 0 bases, and 19 bases lay between the germline ends. This CDR3 spans 18 amino acids. The CDR3 DNA reads as TGTGCCAGCAGCTTAGGAGAGGATGGCAGGGACAACTCCTACGAGCAGTACTTC. It yields the protein CASSLGEDGRDNSYEQYF. Full variable domain (remainder filled in from reference TRBV11-3 and TRBJ2-7): EAGVVQSPRYKIIEKKQPVAFWCNPISGHNTLYWYLQNLGQGPELLIRYENEEAVDDSQLPKDRFSAERLKGVDSTLKIQPAELGDSAVYLCASSLGEDGRDNSYEQYFGPGTRLTVT.

The rearrangement joins TRBV10-1 to TRBJ2-3; D is perhaps TRBD2 (6 bases). Germline assignment: CDR1 WNHNN and CDR2 SYGVQD (reference sequence). Trimming cost V 3 bases and J 0 bases, with 7 bases left between them. CDR3 length equals 14 residues. CDR3 DNA: TGCGCCAGCAGTGATGGGGGGAGCACAGATACGCAGTATTTT. Encoded protein: CASSDGGSTDTQYF.

V and J are TRBV11-3 and TRBJ2-2; D is perhaps TRBD2 (5 bases). CDR3 length: 12 residues. V lost 8 bases to trimming and J lost 3 bases, with 7 bases between them. Germline V gene sequence: CDR1 SGHNT, CDR2 YENEEA. CDR3 amino acids: CASGRDTGELFF. CDR3 DNA sequence: TGTGCCAGCGGGAGAGACACCGGGGAGCTGTTTTTT.

The table lists this clone with a count of one. This chain connects TRBV25-1 to TRBJ2-1; 7 positions agree with TRBD2. In germline, CDR1 is MGHDK, CDR2 SYGVNS. V trimming: 2 bases; J trimming: 4 bases; junction bases outside the gene matches: 11. This CDR3 has 17 residues. The DNA of the CDR3 is TGTGCCAGCAGTGAAAGTGGGGGAGCGGGACCGTACAATGAGCAGTTCTTC. This codes for CASSESGGAGPYNEQFF.

The sample holds a few counts of this clone. The chain recombines TRBV3-1 (or the pseudogene TRBV3-2) with TRBJ2-7; 9 positions match TRBD2. The CDR3 contains 14 residues. J gave up 2 bases and V 11 bases, and 10 bases lay outside the gene matches. The V gene's germline CDR1 is LGHDT and CDR2 YNNKEL (reference sequence). For the CDR3, the DNA is TGTGCCCCGGAGGGTGCGGGAGGGGCCTACGAGCAGTACTTC. This gives the protein CAPEGAGGAYEQYF.

The genes are TRBV28 and TRBJ2-7; weak D call: TRBD2 (6 bases). Trimming removed 4 bases at V and 3 bases at J, with 16 bases between. This CDR3 comprises 15 residues. Germline V gene data show CDR1 as MDHEN and CDR2 as SYDVKM. CDR3 DNA sequence: TGTGCCAGCAGTTCCCCACAAAGGGAGGTCTACGAGCAGTACTTC. Translating it yields CASSSPQREVYEQYF.

This clone has only a few counts. The chain has TRBV29-1 and TRBJ2-7; D gene uncertain. The V end was cut by 2 bases, the J end by 3 bases, with 8 bases between. The CDR3 totals 12 residues. The germline CDR1 and CDR2 sequences are SQVTM and ANQGSEA. The CDR3 bases are TGCAGCGTTGAACTACGGAGCTACGAGCAGTACTTC. The encoded protein is CSVELRSYEQYF.

The chain uses TRBV25-1 and TRBJ1-5, with D tentatively TRBD1 (5 bases). The CDR3 is made up of 15 amino acids. The germline V and J ends were trimmed by 3 bases and 4 bases, with 13 bases remaining between them. Looked up from germline, CDR1 is MGHDK and CDR2 is SYGVNS. The CDR3 reads CASSDQGLRNQPQHF. CDR3 DNA sequence: TGTGCCAGCAGTGACCAGGGACTGAGAAATCAGCCCCAGCATTTT.